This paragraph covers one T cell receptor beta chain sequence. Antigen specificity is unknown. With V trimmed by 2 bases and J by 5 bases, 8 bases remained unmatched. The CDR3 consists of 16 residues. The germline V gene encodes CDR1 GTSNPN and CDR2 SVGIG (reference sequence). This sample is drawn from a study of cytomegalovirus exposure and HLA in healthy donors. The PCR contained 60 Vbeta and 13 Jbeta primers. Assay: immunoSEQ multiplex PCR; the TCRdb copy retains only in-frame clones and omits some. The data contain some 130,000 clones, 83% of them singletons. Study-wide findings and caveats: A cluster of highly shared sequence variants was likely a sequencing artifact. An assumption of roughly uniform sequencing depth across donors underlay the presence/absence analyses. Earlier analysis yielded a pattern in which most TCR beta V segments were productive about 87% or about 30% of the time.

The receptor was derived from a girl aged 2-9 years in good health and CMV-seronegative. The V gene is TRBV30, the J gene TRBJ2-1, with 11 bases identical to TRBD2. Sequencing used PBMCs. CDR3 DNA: TGTGCCTGGAGTCCCCTTCTACTAGCGGGGGACAATGAGCAGTTCTTC. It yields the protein CAWSPLLLAGDNEQFF.